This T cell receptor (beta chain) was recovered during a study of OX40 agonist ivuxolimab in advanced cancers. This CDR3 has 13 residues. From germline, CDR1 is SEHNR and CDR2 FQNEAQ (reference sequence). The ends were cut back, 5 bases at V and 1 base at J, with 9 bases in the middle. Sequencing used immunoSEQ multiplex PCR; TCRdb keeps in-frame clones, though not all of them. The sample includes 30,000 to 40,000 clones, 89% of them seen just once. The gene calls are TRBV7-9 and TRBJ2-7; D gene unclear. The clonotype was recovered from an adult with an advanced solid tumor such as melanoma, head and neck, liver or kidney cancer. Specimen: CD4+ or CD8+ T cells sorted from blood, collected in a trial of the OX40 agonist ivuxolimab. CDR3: CASSPPQSYEQYF. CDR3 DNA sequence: TGTGCCAGCAGCCCCCCCCAGTCCTACGAGCAGTACTTC.